Listed here are 26 T cell receptor beta chains from one sample, sequenced in a study of T-cell reconstitution after alpha-beta-depleted transplantation in children. The authors prepared the TCRbeta library with unique molecular identifiers. Via MiXCR, TCRdb re-called the PCR reads, giving one row per CDR3 protein. The sample has around 680,000 distinct CDR3 sequences, 16% seen once; the top ten hold 1.1%. The sample was PBMCs from the stem cell graft donor, taken from the stem cell graft. These receptor sequences come from a human donor who donated a stem cell graft to a child with acute myeloid leukemia.

This clonotype was observed at least ten times. The chain has TRBV20-1 and TRBJ1-5; 7 bases map to TRBD1. Looked up from germline, CDR1 is DFQATT and CDR2 is SNEGSKA (reference sequence). V trimming: 6 bases; J trimming: 4 bases; junction bases outside the gene matches: 9. The CDR3 has 14 amino acids. CDR3 sequence (DNA): TGCAGTGCCATAGACAGGGAATTAAATCAGCCCCAGCATTTT. Its protein product is CSAIDRELNQPQHF.

Details on this clonotype: A read error may produce the germline difference seen at one junction end. V is TRBV20-1 and J is TRBJ2-5; 13 bases agree with TRBD2. Germline V CDR1 and CDR2: DFQATT, SNEGSKA (reference sequence). The CDR3 contains 17 residues. The CDR3 nucleotides read TGCTGTGCTAGCCCGCTAGGACTAGCGGGGGCCCAAGAGACCCAGTACTTC. It translates to CCASPLGLAGAQETQYF.

Only a few counts were recorded for this clonotype. The chain uses TRBV24-1 and TRBJ2-7, with D perhaps assigned TRBD1 or TRBD2 (5 bases each). Deletions cut 2 bases from V and 0 bases from J, with 16 bases between. Germline lookup yields CDR1 KGHDR and CDR2 SFDVKD. The CDR3 extends over 17 amino acids. The CDR3 nucleotides are TGTGCCACCAGTGATTCCGGGACCGTAAAATCCTCCTACGAGCAGTACTTC. It encodes CATSDSGTVKSSYEQYF.

This sequence joins TRBV9 and TRBJ2-3, with D unresolved. The germline CDR1 and CDR2 sequences are SGDLS and YYNGEE. The CDR3 is 17 residues long. V dropped 0 bases and J dropped 0 bases, with 14 bases sitting between them. This CDR3 is CASSVDPAVGSTDTQYF. DNA for the CDR3: TGTGCCAGCAGCGTAGACCCCGCGGTTGGAAGCACAGATACGCAGTATTTT.

This clonotype was seen more than once but under ten times. The rearrangement joins TRBV7-2 to TRBJ2-7; D unclear. The germline V gene encodes CDR1 SGHTA and CDR2 FQGNSA. The length of the CDR3 is 13 residues. Trimming stripped 3 bases from V and 4 bases from J, with 10 bases between. The DNA for the CDR3 is TGTGCCAGCAGCTTCAGTCAAAATTACGAGCAGTACTTC. Protein product: CASSFSQNYEQYF.

The chain uses TRBV11-3 and TRBJ2-7; unclear D gene. The CDR3 is 12 residues long. The germline V gene encodes CDR1 SGHNT and CDR2 YENEEA. V shed 4 bases and J shed 2 bases, with 6 bases lying between them. The CDR3 region has the DNA TGTGCCAGCAGCTCACGGCCCTACGAGCAGTACTTC. This gives the protein CASSSRPYEQYF. Variable domain in full (rest from reference TRBV11-3 and TRBJ2-7): EAGVVQSPRYKIIEKKQPVAFWCNPISGHNTLYWYLQNLGQGPELLIRYENEEAVDDSQLPKDRFSAERLKGVDSTLKIQPAELGDSAVYLCASSSRPYEQYFGPGTRLTVT.

At least ten counts were recorded for this clonotype. J is TRBJ2-1 and V is TRBV20-1; TRBD2 matches at 12 bases. Germline trimming cut 5 bases from V and 10 bases from J; bases unmatched to any gene: 9. From germline, CDR1 is DFQATT and CDR2 SNEGSKA (reference sequence). The CDR3 is 14 residues long. Here the CDR3 reads CSASGLAGGEEQFF. The CDR3 bases are TGCAGTGCTTCGGGACTAGCGGGTGGGGAAGAGCAGTTCTTC.

This clonotype came up many times. The rearrangement uses TRBV6-5 and TRBJ1-6; perhaps TRBD1 as D (5 bases). V lost 6 bases and J 7 bases, leaving 13 bases between the germline ends. The CDR3 spans 14 residues. In germline, CDR1 is MNHEY, CDR2 SVGAGI. This CDR3 is CASSAAGLNSPLHF. In nucleotides, the CDR3 is TGTGCCAGCAGCGCCGCGGGACTAAATTCACCCCTCCACTTT.

This clonotype was observed many times. The CDR3 coding sequence is TGCGCCAGCAGCCAATCTTGGACAGGGTACTACGAGCAGTACTTC. Its translation is CASSQSWTGYYEQYF. This rearrangement joins TRBV4-3 to TRBJ2-7; 8 bases align to TRBD1. CDR3 length: 15 residues. CDR1 is LGHNA, CDR2 YSLEER, per germline. Trimming at V came to 2 bases and at J to 3 bases, leaving 6 bases not matched to a gene.

This clonotype showed up many times. The chain is built from TRBV20-1 and TRBJ2-7, with 10 bases fitting TRBD1. CDR3 length equals 14 residues. The J segment lost 5 bases and the V segment lost 1 base, leaving 5 bases of the junction unmatched. CDR1 is DFQATT, CDR2 SNEGSKA, per germline (reference sequence). The CDR3 here is CSARGGQGGNEQYV. The DNA for the CDR3 is TGCAGTGCTAGAGGAGGACAGGGGGGAAACGAGCAGTACGTC.

The rearrangement links TRBV12-3 or TRBV12-4 to TRBJ2-2; 7 bases fit TRBD1. This CDR3 has 15 residues. V shed 5 bases and J 4 bases; nucleotides not matched to a gene: 7. The CDR3 here is CASSPRDSVTGELFF. The CDR3, as DNA: TGTGCCAGCAGTCCCCGGGACAGTGTCACCGGGGAGCTGTTTTTT.

The CDR3 sequence is CASSPQGVDGTDTQYF. The CDR3 bases are TGTGCCAGCAGCCCACAGGGGGTAGACGGCACAGATACGCAGTATTTT. The V and J genes are TRBV7-2 and TRBJ2-3; 8 bases agree with TRBD1. CDR1 is SGHTA, CDR2 FQGNSA, per germline. With V trimmed by 5 bases and J by 1 base, 8 bases remained unmatched. The CDR3 totals 16 residues.

This chain uses TRBV30 with TRBJ2-7; 7 positions match TRBD2. Germline lookup yields CDR1 GTSNPN and CDR2 SVGIG (reference sequence). The CDR3 totals 14 residues. The chain's CDR3 is CAWSASGSAYKQYV. CDR3 in DNA: TGTGCCTGGAGTGCTAGCGGATCTGCCTACAAGCAGTACGTC.

This clonotype was counted between two and nine times. This chain links TRBV20-1 with TRBJ2-2; 7 bases map to TRBD1. Germline CDR1 reads DFQATT; CDR2 reads SNEGSKA (reference sequence). The CDR3 covers 16 residues. The trim removed 1 base at V and 2 bases at J, leaving 7 bases unmatched. The CDR3 bases are TGCAGTGCTAGAGGTCCCGCAGGGGGAAACACCGGGGAGCTGTTTTTT. Its protein product is CSARGPAGGNTGELFF.

This clonotype was recorded at least ten times. This chain uses TRBV20-1 with TRBJ1-3, with D unresolved. The germline CDR1 and CDR2 sequences are DFQATT and SNEGSKA (reference sequence). V gave up 3 bases and J gave up 0 bases, with 9 bases separating them. The CDR3 covers 14 residues. CDR3 loop: CSASQASSGNTIYF. The CDR3 region has the DNA TGCAGTGCTAGCCAGGCCAGCTCTGGAAACACCATATATTTT.

This clonotype was observed at least ten times. The V call is TRBV20-1, the J call TRBJ1-2; D not certain. V lost 0 bases to trimming and J lost 4 bases, with 9 bases between them. CDR1 is DFQATT and CDR2 is SNEGSKA in the germline V gene (reference sequence). There are 13 residues in the CDR3. This CDR3 reads CSARENGLYGYTF. In DNA, the CDR3 is TGCAGTGCTAGAGAGAACGGCCTCTATGGCTACACCTTC.

The V gene is TRBV4-1, the J gene TRBJ1-4; TRBD1 matches at 10 bases. The CDR3 length is 19 residues. The germline CDR1 and CDR2 sequences are MGHRA and YSYEKL. The V and J ends lost 2 bases and 3 bases, in that order; junction bases with no gene match: 12. The CDR3 spells CASSQLRTGGNLANEKLFF. CDR3 bases: TGCGCCAGCAGCCAACTTAGGACAGGGGGTAATTTGGCTAATGAAAAACTGTTTTTT.

The chain recombines TRBV6-1 with TRBJ2-7; D call uncertain. This CDR3 spans 15 amino acids. The germline gives CDR1 MNHNS, CDR2 SASEGT. V shed 7 bases and J shed 0 bases, with 16 bases lying between them. The CDR3 DNA sequence: TGTGCCAGCACCCGCACTGGCCTACTCTCCTACGAGCAGTACTTC. It codes for CASTRTGLLSYEQYF.

This clonotype was detected ten times or more. The chain recombines TRBV12-3 or TRBV12-4 with TRBJ2-1; a weak D match, TRBD1 (6 bases). The CDR3 is 16 amino acids. V lost 5 bases, J lost 2 bases, and 16 bases lay in between. The CDR3 spells CASSPRGRGPYNEQFF. The CDR3 DNA reads TGTGCCAGCAGTCCAAGGGGCAGGGGCCCCTACAATGAGCAGTTCTTC.

Ten or more counts support this clonotype. This chain links TRBV28 with TRBJ2-1; tentative D call: TRBD2 (5 bases). Trimming shortened V by 6 bases and J by 10 bases, and 13 bases separated the two germline ends. The CDR3 totals 12 residues. The germline V gene has CDR1 MDHEN and CDR2 SYDVKM. The DNA for the CDR3 is TGTGCCAGCAGCGCTCTAGCTAGGGAGCAGTTCTTC. Amino acid sequence: CASSALAREQFF.

This chain uses TRBV7-8 with TRBJ1-4; TRBD1 matches 8 bases. Trimming at V came to 5 bases and at J to 5 bases, leaving 10 bases not matched to a gene. Germline V gene data show CDR1 as SGHVS and CDR2 as FQNEAQ. This CDR3 is built from 16 residues. The CDR3 sequence: CASSVSTGALNEKLFF. The CDR3 coding sequence is TGTGCCAGCAGCGTCTCGACAGGGGCTTTAAATGAAAAACTGTTTTTT. Using reference TRBV7-8 and TRBJ1-4 for the parts outside the CDR3, the full variable domain is GAGVSQSPRYKVAKRGQDVALRCDPISGHVSLFWYQQALGQGPEFLTYFQNEAQLDKSGLPSDRFFAERPEGSVSTLKIQRTQQEDSAVYLCASSVSTGALNEKLFFGSGTQLSVL.

This sequence joins TRBV6-1 and TRBJ1-5; D is possibly TRBD1 (6 bases). Germline V lookup: CDR1 MNHNS, CDR2 SASEGT. Trimming left V 7 bases short and J 4 bases short, with 17 bases between. This CDR3 spans 15 amino acids. This CDR3 is CASTPGVRGNQPQHF. The CDR3 DNA sequence: TGTGCCAGCACCCCCGGGGTAAGGGGGAATCAGCCCCAGCATTTT.

This chain links TRBV6-2 or TRBV6-3 with TRBJ2-1; weak D call: TRBD1 (5 bases). V lost 1 base, J lost 3 bases, and 13 bases lay in between. The V gene's germline CDR1 is MNHEY and CDR2 SVGEGT. This CDR3 region has 16 residues. CDR3 nucleotides: TGTGCCAGCAGTTACTTTGGAGACAGTAGCTACAATGAGCAGTTCTTC. The encoded protein is CASSYFGDSSYNEQFF.

This clonotype was seen once. V usage is TRBV7-9 and J usage is TRBJ2-3; tentative D call: TRBD2 (7 bases). Germline V CDR1 and CDR2: SEHNR, FQNEAQ (reference sequence). The CDR3 is made up of 16 amino acids. The V and J ends lost 4 bases and 2 bases respectively, with 16 bases between them. The CDR3 DNA reads TGTGCCAGCAGCTCTGGGTACGGGGGGCTCACAGATACGCAGTATTTT. Amino acid sequence: CASSSGYGGLTDTQYF.

This clonotype was picked up a small number of times. V is TRBV6-1 and J is TRBJ1-2, with no clear D. V lost 6 bases to trimming and J lost 4 bases, with 18 bases between them. Germline values: CDR1 MNHNS, CDR2 SASEGT. The CDR3 spans 15 residues. The CDR3, as DNA: TGTGCCAGCAGGCAAGATCCCCCGGAGACCTATGGCTACACCTTC. It specifies CASRQDPPETYGYTF.

The rearrangement uses TRBV5-1 and TRBJ2-4; D gene ambiguous. V was clipped by 7 bases and J by 0 bases, with 11 bases between them. The germline gives CDR1 SGHRS, CDR2 YFSETQ. CDR3 length: 14 residues. CDR3 in amino acids: CASRQSLAKNIQYF. The CDR3 DNA sequence: TGCGCCAGCCGTCAGTCCCTAGCCAAAAACATTCAGTACTTC.